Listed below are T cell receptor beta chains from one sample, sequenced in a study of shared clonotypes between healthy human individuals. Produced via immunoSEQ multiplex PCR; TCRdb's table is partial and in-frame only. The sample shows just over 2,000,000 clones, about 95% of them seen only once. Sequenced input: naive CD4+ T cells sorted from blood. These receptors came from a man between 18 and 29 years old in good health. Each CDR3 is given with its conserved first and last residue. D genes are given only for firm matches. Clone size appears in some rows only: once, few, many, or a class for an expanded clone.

CDR3aa: CASSWGTGSYEQYF
CDR3nt: TGTGCCAGCAGTTGGGGGACAGGGAGCTACGAGCAGTACTTC
abundance: .
j_gene: TRBJ2-7
d_gene: TRBD1
v_gene: TRBV28

CDR3aa: CASSLQAGTVNYGYTF
CDR3nt: TGTGCCAGTAGTCTTCAAGCCGGGACAGTTAACTATGGCTACACCTTC
abundance: .
j_gene: TRBJ1-2
d_gene: TRBD1
v_gene: TRBV19

CDR3aa: CASRGTMRRGYTF
CDR3nt: TGTGCCAGCAGAGGGACAATGCGGAGAGGCTACACCTTC
abundance: once
j_gene: TRBJ1-2
d_gene: .
v_gene: TRBV2

CDR3aa: CASSYGGGYTF
CDR3nt: TGTGCCAGCAGTTACGGCGGTGGCTACACCTTC
abundance: once
j_gene: TRBJ1-2
d_gene: .
v_gene: TRBV6-6

CDR3aa: CASTGGGRETQYF
CDR3nt: TGTGCCAGCACTGGTGGGGGGAGAGAGACCCAGTACTTC
abundance: once
j_gene: TRBJ2-5
d_gene: .
v_gene: TRBV6-1

CDR3aa: CASSALAGDTGELFF
CDR3nt: TGTGCCAGCAGTGCACTAGCGGGAGACACCGGGGAGCTGTTTTTT
abundance: .
j_gene: TRBJ2-2
d_gene: TRBD2
v_gene: TRBV6-1

CDR3aa: CASSKKGTDWNSPLHF
CDR3nt: TGTGCCAGCAGTAAAAAAGGGACAGACTGGAATTCACCCCTCCACTTT
abundance: .
j_gene: TRBJ1-6
d_gene: TRBD1
v_gene: TRBV25-1

CDR3aa: CASGSGQATANEQFF
CDR3nt: TGTGCTAGTGGTTCTGGACAGGCGACTGCTAATGAGCAGTTCTTC
abundance: .
j_gene: TRBJ2-1
d_gene: TRBD1
v_gene: TRBV12-5

CDR3aa: CASSRSGTGYNSPLHF
CDR3nt: TGTGCCAGCAGCCGCTCCGGGACAGGTTATAATTCACCCCTCCACTTT
abundance: .
j_gene: TRBJ1-6
d_gene: TRBD1
v_gene: TRBV11-1

CDR3aa: CASSLIDTGGRETQYF
CDR3nt: TGTGCCAGCAGCTTGATTGATACGGGGGGGCGGGAGACCCAGTACTTC
abundance: .
j_gene: TRBJ2-5
d_gene: TRBD2
v_gene: TRBV5-4

CDR3aa: CASREGRILFF
CDR3nt: TGTGCCAGCAGAGAGGGCCGGATTCTGTTTTTT
abundance: .
j_gene: TRBJ2-2
d_gene: .
v_gene: TRBV2

CDR3aa: CASSTRWDMDTQYF
CDR3nt: TGTGCCAGTAGTACCCGGTGGGATATGGATACGCAGTATTTT
abundance: .
j_gene: TRBJ2-3
d_gene: .
v_gene: TRBV19

CDR3aa: CAWSGQVINEKLFF
CDR3nt: TGTGCCTGGAGTGGACAGGTTATCAATGAAAAACTGTTTTTT
abundance: .
j_gene: TRBJ1-4
d_gene: .
v_gene: TRBV30

CDR3aa: CASSFGVGVPTEQFF
CDR3nt: TGTGCCAGCAGCTTCGGGGTGGGGGTGCCTACTGAGCAGTTCTTC
abundance: .
j_gene: TRBJ2-1
d_gene: .
v_gene: TRBV7-9

CDR3aa: CAWRGELSNEQFF
CDR3nt: TGTGCCTGGAGAGGGGAATTAAGTAATGAGCAGTTCTTC
abundance: .
j_gene: TRBJ2-1
d_gene: .
v_gene: TRBV30